The sequence of this T cell receptor (beta chain) was determined in a study of T cell responses to AZD1222 COVID-19 vaccine. Study-wide findings and caveats: There were vaccine-associated CD4 TCRs across spike, dominant at 160-218 and 743-854. Clonal diversity was possibly underestimated, and white British individuals and females predominated among donors.

This table comes from immunoSEQ multiplex PCR, and its TCRdb copy is limited to in-frame clones, with some not included. The sample holds tens of thousands of clones, approximately 86% seen once. In regard to this clone: Its antigen remains unknown.

Trimming removed 8 bases at V and 4 bases at J, with 17 bases between. Germline values: CDR1 MDHEN, CDR2 SYDVKM. The CDR3 loop spans 14 amino acids. Second-dose timings of about 4 or about 12 weeks were pooled. V is TRBV28 and J is TRBJ1-2, with D unclear. The sample here was peripheral blood, taken 28 days after the second AZD1222 dose. The clonotype comes from an adult who received the AZD1222 COVID-19 vaccine. The CDR3 coding sequence is TGTGCCAGCCCCCCCCCGGGGTTTCCCTATGGCTACACCTTC. Translated: CASPPPGFPYGYTF.